Presented here are 20 T cell receptor beta chains from one specimen sequenced in a study of cytomegalovirus exposure and HLA in healthy donors. PCR amplification relied on 60 Vbeta primers (plus 13 Jbeta primers). Method: immunoSEQ multiplex PCR; TCRdb's copy keeps in-frame clones and lacks some. This sample carries 120,000 to 150,000 clones, about 70% of them seen once, and the ten largest clones take under 2%. Input material: PBMCs. Receptors were obtained from a middle-aged woman in good health and CMV-seronegative.

The chain employs TRBV5-4 and TRBJ2-1, with unresolved D. CDR1 SGHNT and CDR2 YYREEE come from the germline V gene (reference sequence). V gave up 4 bases and J gave up 7 bases, with 12 bases separating them. This CDR3 has 13 amino acids. The CDR3 nucleotides read TGTGCCAGCAGCACCCAAATCGGGAATGAGCAGTTCTTC. This sequence encodes CASSTQIGNEQFF.

J is TRBJ2-7 and V is TRBV29-1, with D possibly being TRBD1 (5 bases). Germline values: CDR1 SQVTM, CDR2 ANQGSEA. The CDR3 has 13 residues. V was trimmed by 4 bases and J by 2 bases, leaving 12 bases between them. DNA of the CDR3: TGCAGCGTTGTCACAGGCGAGACCTACGAGCAGTACTTC. Translated: CSVVTGETYEQYF.

The V call is TRBV5-1, the J call TRBJ2-1, with 7 bases fitting TRBD2. Germline V gene sequence: CDR1 SGHRS, CDR2 YFSETQ. V trimming: 6 bases; J trimming: 1 base; junction bases outside the gene matches: 10. The CDR3 runs 16 residues. DNA of the CDR3: TGCGCCAGCACCACCCGGGCGGGAGTGTCCTACAATGAGCAGTTCTTC. Its translation: CASTTRAGVSYNEQFF.

V is TRBV5-4 and J is TRBJ2-2; 9 positions agree with TRBD2. Germline loops: CDR1 SGHNT, CDR2 YYREEE (reference sequence). Trimming removed 5 bases from V and 6 bases from J; junction bases left unmatched: 5. This CDR3 is built from 14 residues. Here the CDR3 DNA reads TGTGCCAGCAGTACGGGACTAGCTCCCGGGGAGCTGTTTTTT. It is translated as CASSTGLAPGELFF.

V and J are TRBV5-1 and TRBJ1-1; 9 bases are shared with TRBD1. The germline V gene encodes CDR1 SGHRS and CDR2 YFSETQ. This CDR3 has 14 residues. The CDR3 DNA is TGCCATGGTGCTAGGACAGGGGAGGGCACTGAAGCTTTCTTT. Protein sequence: CHGARTGEGTEAFF.

A word on this clone: One junction end does not reproduce the germline sequence, and a read error may be involved. The chain links TRBV7-9 to TRBJ2-7; 11 bases line up with TRBD1. CDR1 SEHNR and CDR2 FQNEAQ come from the germline V gene (reference sequence). The CDR3 contains 16 residues. DNA for the CDR3: TGTTCCAGCAGCTTAGCCCTTGGACAGGGGGCGAGGGAGCAGTACTTC. It yields the protein CSSSLALGQGAREQYF.

Only one count was recorded for this clone. The chain uses TRBV28 and TRBJ2-7; possible D gene TRBD2, 7 bases. CDR1 and CDR2 from the germline V gene are MDHEN and SYDVKM. The CDR3 runs 13 residues. Trimming left V 2 bases short and J 7 bases short, with 12 bases between. CDR3 nucleotide sequence: TGTGCCAGCAGTTTAGGGGGGGCGCGGGAGCAGTACTTC. It translates to CASSLGGAREQYF.

This chain connects TRBV7-2 to TRBJ2-3; 10 bases are shared with TRBD2. V shed 3 bases, J shed 3 bases, and the junction held 6 bases outside the gene matches. The CDR3 sequence is 16 residues long. Germline CDR1 and CDR2: SGHTA and FQGNSA. CDR3 sequence reads: CASSLELAGFTDTQYF. The CDR3 DNA reads TGTGCCAGCAGCTTGGAACTAGCGGGGTTTACAGATACGCAGTATTTT.

As DNA, the CDR3 is TGTGCCAGCAGCATCGATGAAAAACTGTTTTTT. It codes for CASSIDEKLFF. This chain joins TRBV5-6 and TRBJ1-4; D is unclear. This CDR3 region has 11 residues. V was cut by 4 bases and J by 6 bases, with 4 bases left in between. CDR1 and CDR2 (germline): SGHDT, YYEEEE.

The CDR3 here is CAGTGGPSPGANVLTF. CDR3 bases: TGTGCCGGTACAGGGGGCCCATCTCCTGGGGCCAACGTCCTGACTTTC. This chain links TRBV2 with TRBJ2-6; TRBD1 matches at 9 bases. The CDR3 contains 16 residues. CDR1 SNHLY and CDR2 FYNNEI come from the germline V gene. V was pared by 11 bases and J by 2 bases, with 10 bases of the junction left unmatched. Supplemented by reference TRBV2 and TRBJ2-6, the full variable domain reads EPEVTQTPSHQVTQMGQEVILRCVPISNHLYFYWYRQILGQKVEFLVSFYNNEISEKSEIFDDQFSVERPDGSNFTLKIRSTKLEDSAMYFCAGTGGPSPGANVLTFGAGSRLTVL.

The chain combines TRBV30 with TRBJ2-7; TRBD1 might be the D (5 bases). Germline-derived CDR1 and CDR2 are GTSNPN and SVGIG (reference sequence). The V end was cut by 5 bases, the J end by 0 bases, with 8 bases between. The CDR3 is 12 amino acids. The CDR3 DNA reads as TGTGCCTGGGACAGTAGCTCCTACGAGCAGTACTTC. This sequence encodes CAWDSSSYEQYF.

There are a few counts of this clone. V gene TRBV19 combines with J gene TRBJ1-2; no reliable D call. With 1 base removed from V and 4 bases from J, the gap between germline ends came to 7 bases. This CDR3 contains 13 residues. Germline assignment: CDR1 LNHDA and CDR2 SQIVND (reference sequence). CDR3 DNA: TGTGCCAGTAGTATAGCGGGTGGCTATGGCTACACCTTC. Translating it yields CASSIAGGYGYTF.

V usage is TRBV5-1 and J usage is TRBJ2-2; D is uncertain. The germline CDR1 and CDR2 sequences are SGHRS and YFSETQ. The CDR3 runs 14 residues. V lost 4 bases and J lost 1, with 8 bases in between. CDR3 nucleotides: TGCGCCAGCAGCCTGGACGGGAACACCGGGGAGCTGTTTTTT. It encodes CASSLDGNTGELFF.

The V gene is TRBV21-1, the J gene TRBJ2-7; the table names TRBD2, a call not compared with the DNA. TRBV21-1 is classified as a pseudogene. The CDR3 spans 11 residues. CDR3 coding DNA: TGTGCCAGCAGCAAAGTCGGGGAGCAGTACTTC. This translates into CASSKVGEQYF.

The chain joins TRBV18 to TRBJ1-1; 10 nucleotides align to TRBD1. V was clipped by 4 bases and J by 1 base; unmatched bases: 0. The CDR3 has 14 amino acids. Looked up from germline, CDR1 is KGHSH and CDR2 is LQKENI. CDR3 in DNA: TGTGCCAGCTCACGGACAGGGGGGAACACTGAAGCTTTCTTT. Translating gives CASSRTGGNTEAFF.

This clone was counted a few times. The rearrangement joins TRBV30 to TRBJ2-7; the D gene is possibly TRBD2 (7 bases). Germline loops: CDR1 GTSNPN, CDR2 SVGIG (reference sequence). The CDR3 runs to 16 residues. V lost 3 bases and J lost 2, with 20 bases in between. CDR3 nucleotides: TGTGCCTGGAGGTGGGGGGGACACTCTATCACCTACGAGCAGTACTTC. Protein sequence: CAWRWGGHSITYEQYF.

The V call is TRBV5-4, the J call TRBJ2-3; D possibly corresponds to TRBD1 (6 bases). Per germline, CDR1 SGHNT and CDR2 YYREEE (reference sequence). This CDR3 comprises 14 residues. Trimming pared 4 bases from V and 4 bases from J, leaving 13 bases between. CDR3 nucleotides: TGTGCCAGCAGCCTCAGGGGTTTCTCAGATACGCAGTATTTT. It yields the protein CASSLRGFSDTQYF.

V usage is TRBV2 and J usage is TRBJ1-2; TRBD1 matches 11 bases. Germline assignment: CDR1 SNHLY and CDR2 FYNNEI. This CDR3 spans 13 amino acids. Trimming took 6 bases from V and 6 from J; bases not matched to a gene: 3. The CDR3 DNA sequence: TGTGCCAGCAGGGGACAGGGGGAGGATGGCTACACCTTC. The encoded protein is CASRGQGEDGYTF.

The chain joins TRBV6-6 to TRBJ2-7; 9 bases line up with TRBD1. Germline CDR1 and CDR2: MNHNY and SVGAGI (reference sequence). V shed 4 bases, J shed 5 bases, and the junction held 6 bases outside the gene matches. The CDR3 is 14 amino acids. In nucleotides, the CDR3 is TGTGCCAGCAGTTCGGGACAGGGAACAGACGAGCAGTACTTC. Translated, it gives CASSSGQGTDEQYF.

The chain employs TRBV4-1 and TRBJ1-2, with D unresolved. Deletions cut 0 bases from V and 1 base from J, with 6 bases between. The CDR3 contains 14 residues. Germline loops: CDR1 MGHRA, CDR2 YSYEKL. The DNA of the CDR3 is TGCGCCAGCAGCCAAGATGCGGTTAACTATGGCTACACCTTC. It translates to CASSQDAVNYGYTF.